Listed below are T cell receptor beta chains from one sample, sequenced in a study of Ad26.COV2.S vaccination and SARS-CoV-2 variants. TCRdb's copy holds only in-frame clones and misses some; the assay was immunoSEQ multiplex PCR. The sample shows about 680,000 clones, 80% to 90% of them seen only once. This specimen consisted of peripheral blood, obtained in a trial of Ad26.COV2.S vaccine versus placebo. Receptors were obtained from a person between 18 and 65 years old who received the Ad26.COV2.S COVID-19 vaccine or a placebo. CDR3s include the opening cysteine and the closing phenylalanine or tryptophan. D genes are given only for firm matches. Clone size appears in some rows only: once, few, many, or a class for an expanded clone.

j_call: TRBJ1-3; clone_size: NA; v_call: TRBV5-1; d_call: NA; cdr3_aa: CASSRTGAGNTIYF; cdr3_nt: TGCGCCAGCAGCCGAACAGGTGCCGGAAACACCATATATTTT
j_call: TRBJ2-3; clone_size: NA; v_call: TRBV30; d_call: NA; cdr3_aa: CARASTDTQYF; cdr3_nt: TGTGCCCGGGCTAGCACAGATACGCAGTATTTT
j_call: TRBJ1-2; clone_size: NA; v_call: TRBV3-1/TRBV3-2; d_call: TRBD1; cdr3_aa: CASSQETGAGYTF; cdr3_nt: TGTGCCAGCAGCCAAGAAACAGGGGCTGGCTACACCTTC
j_call: TRBJ1-4; clone_size: NA; v_call: TRBV7-6; d_call: NA; cdr3_aa: CASSLALGAGEKLFF; cdr3_nt: TGTGCCAGCAGCTTAGCGCTGGGGGCGGGGGAAAAACTGTTTTTT
j_call: TRBJ1-4; clone_size: few; v_call: TRBV6-1; d_call: NA; cdr3_aa: CASSDQPQGEKLFF; cdr3_nt: TGTGCCAGCAGTGATCAACCACAGGGTGAAAAACTGTTTTTT
j_call: TRBJ2-7; clone_size: few; v_call: TRBV14; d_call: NA; cdr3_aa: CASSQGLYEQYF; cdr3_nt: TGTGCCAGCAGCCAAGGTCTATACGAGCAGTACTTC
j_call: TRBJ2-7; clone_size: NA; v_call: TRBV9; d_call: TRBD1; cdr3_aa: CASSEGDSSYEQYF; cdr3_nt: TGTGCCAGCAGCGAGGGGGACAGTTCCTACGAGCAGTACTTC
j_call: TRBJ2-1; clone_size: NA; v_call: TRBV19; d_call: TRBD1; cdr3_aa: CASSIGGTDYNEQFF; cdr3_nt: TGTGCCAGTAGTATAGGGGGGACAGACTACAATGAGCAGTTCTTC
j_call: TRBJ2-7; clone_size: NA; v_call: TRBV5-1; d_call: TRBD2; cdr3_aa: CASSPELAGGDSSYEQYF; cdr3_nt: TGCGCCAGCAGCCCGGAACTAGCGGGGGGCGACAGCTCCTACGAGCAGTACTTC
j_call: TRBJ1-5; clone_size: NA; v_call: TRBV19; d_call: NA; cdr3_aa: CASSEGVRQPQHF; cdr3_nt: TGTGCCAGTAGTGAGGGCGTCAGGCAGCCCCAGCATTTT
j_call: TRBJ1-2; clone_size: NA; v_call: TRBV30; d_call: NA; cdr3_aa: CAWSVEGGPNYGYTF; cdr3_nt: TGTGCCTGGAGTGTGGAGGGGGGGCCGAACTATGGCTACACCTTC
j_call: TRBJ2-7; clone_size: NA; v_call: TRBV25-1; d_call: NA; cdr3_aa: CASSAPGNRAHEQYF; cdr3_nt: TGTGCCAGCAGTGCCCCGGGGAACCGTGCTCACGAGCAGTACTTC
j_call: TRBJ2-7; clone_size: once; v_call: TRBV3-1/TRBV3-2; d_call: TRBD2; cdr3_aa: CASSQNSGGNSYEQYF; cdr3_nt: TGTGCCAGCAGCCAAAACAGCGGGGGTAACTCCTACGAGCAGTACTTC
j_call: TRBJ2-2; clone_size: once; v_call: TRBV7-9; d_call: NA; cdr3_aa: CASSHGGTGELFF; cdr3_nt: TGTGCCAGCAGCCACGGGGGCACCGGGGAGCTGTTTTTT
j_call: TRBJ2-7; clone_size: NA; v_call: TRBV9; d_call: NA; cdr3_aa: CASSVGGEKQYF; cdr3_nt: TGTGCCAGCAGCGTAGGAGGGGAAAAGCAGTACTTC
j_call: TRBJ2-1; clone_size: NA; v_call: TRBV10-3; d_call: NA; cdr3_aa: CAISESGSSYNEQFF; cdr3_nt: TGTGCCATCAGTGAGTCCGGCAGCTCCTACAATGAGCAGTTCTTC
j_call: TRBJ1-6; clone_size: NA; v_call: TRBV18; d_call: NA; cdr3_aa: CASSSYSPEDSPLHF; cdr3_nt: TGTGCCAGCTCATCATATAGCCCAGAGGATTCACCCCTCCACTTT
j_call: TRBJ1-1; clone_size: NA; v_call: TRBV7-9; d_call: NA; cdr3_aa: CASSFGWRTEAFF; cdr3_nt: TGTGCCAGCAGCTTCGGCTGGCGGACTGAAGCTTTCTTT
j_call: TRBJ1-1; clone_size: NA; v_call: TRBV19; d_call: TRBD1; cdr3_aa: CASSTGTGLTEAFF; cdr3_nt: TGTGCCAGTAGTACCGGGACAGGGCTCACTGAAGCTTTCTTT
j_call: TRBJ1-2; clone_size: NA; v_call: TRBV29-1; d_call: NA; cdr3_aa: CSVEARQDLGYGYTF; cdr3_nt: TGCAGCGTTGAAGCGAGGCAAGACTTAGGCTATGGCTACACCTTC
j_call: TRBJ1-1; clone_size: NA; v_call: TRBV5-5; d_call: TRBD1; cdr3_aa: CASSSGTGLGTEAFF; cdr3_nt: TGTGCCAGCAGCTCCGGGACAGGGCTGGGCACTGAAGCTTTCTTT
j_call: TRBJ1-2; clone_size: NA; v_call: TRBV7-8; d_call: NA; cdr3_aa: CASSPDSYGYTF; cdr3_nt: TGTGCCAGCAGCCCCGACAGTTATGGCTACACCTTC
j_call: TRBJ1-4; clone_size: NA; v_call: TRBV7-2; d_call: TRBD1; cdr3_aa: CASSVDRGYEKLFF; cdr3_nt: TGTGCCAGCAGCGTGGACAGGGGTTATGAAAAACTGTTTTTT
j_call: TRBJ1-2; clone_size: NA; v_call: TRBV29-1; d_call: TRBD1; cdr3_aa: CSVEGDRGLLYGYTF; cdr3_nt: TGCAGCGTTGAGGGTGACAGGGGGCTTCTCTATGGCTACACCTTC
j_call: TRBJ2-1; clone_size: NA; v_call: TRBV9; d_call: NA; cdr3_aa: CASSVTPRLNSYNEQFF; cdr3_nt: TGTGCCAGCAGCGTTACCCCAAGGTTAAACTCCTACAATGAGCAGTTCTTC
j_call: TRBJ1-4; clone_size: few; v_call: TRBV19; d_call: NA; cdr3_aa: CASNMGRAGKLFF; cdr3_nt: TGTGCCAGTAACATGGGGCGGGCAGGGAAACTGTTTTTT